These 22 T cell receptor beta chains originate from one sample sequenced in a study of T cell responses to AZD1222 COVID-19 vaccine. The assay was immunoSEQ multiplex PCR, and TCRdb's table has in-frame clones only and misses some. The data contain 150,000 to 200,000 clones, approximately 94% of them singletons. The source was peripheral blood, collected on day 0 of AZD1222 vaccination. These receptors were taken from an adult in good health.

The V gene is TRBV27, the J gene TRBJ2-7; TRBD1 aligns across 8 bases. The V gene end was trimmed by 6 bases and the J gene end by 2 bases; junction bases not matched to a gene: 3. CDR3 size: 13 residues. The germline CDR1 and CDR2 sequences are MNHEY and SMNVEV (reference sequence). The CDR3 sequence is CASRRTGTYEQYF. CDR3 nucleotides: TGTGCCAGCAGACGGACAGGGACCTACGAGCAGTACTTC.

J is TRBJ1-5 and V is TRBV3-1 (or the pseudogene TRBV3-2), with D perhaps matching TRBD1 (5 bases). CDR3 length: 15 amino acids. V lost 0 bases, J lost 2 bases, and 8 bases lay in between. CDR1 LGHDT and CDR2 YNNKEL come from the germline V gene (reference sequence). The CDR3 DNA sequence: TGTGCCAGCAGCCAAGACTGGGGGGGCAATCAGCCCCAGCATTTT. Translated: CASSQDWGGNQPQHF.

V usage is TRBV27 and J usage is TRBJ2-2; tentative D call: TRBD2 (7 bases). There are 17 residues in the CDR3. With 3 bases removed from V and 5 bases from J, the gap between germline ends came to 19 bases. From germline, CDR1 is MNHEY and CDR2 SMNVEV (reference sequence). The CDR3 nucleotides read TGTGCCAGCAGTTTGGTCTGGGGGGGGGCAAGTACCGGGGAGCTGTTTTTT. Translated, it gives CASSLVWGGASTGELFF.

This clone appeared once. The chain is built from TRBV6-5 and TRBJ2-5; D is perhaps TRBD2 (7 bases). CDR1 and CDR2 from the germline V gene are MNHEY and SVGAGI. CDR3 length equals 13 residues. V lost 8 bases and J 5 bases, leaving 15 bases between the germline ends. The CDR3 region has the DNA TGTGCCAGCTTTGGTGCGGGGGCGGAGACCCAGTACTTC. Encoded protein: CASFGAGAETQYF.

The chain joins TRBV11-3 to TRBJ2-2, with D unclear. CDR1 is SGHNT and CDR2 is YENEEA in the germline V gene. CDR3 length equals 13 residues. Between the trimmed V and J ends, which lost 1 base and 4 bases, there was a span of 4 bases. The CDR3 loop is CASSLATTGELFF. CDR3 DNA: TGTGCCAGCAGCTTAGCCACCACCGGGGAGCTGTTTTTT.

This clone was seen a single time. The chain carries TRBV5-4 and TRBJ2-7; TRBD1 matches at 8 bases. This CDR3 contains 16 residues. Germline values: CDR1 SGHNT, CDR2 YYREEE (reference sequence). V gave up 4 bases and J gave up 1 base; unmatched junction bases: 10. Written as DNA, the CDR3 is TGTGCCAGCAGCACCAGGACAGGGTTGGGGTCCTACGAGCAGTACTTC. Amino acids: CASSTRTGLGSYEQYF.

The V gene is TRBV19, the J gene TRBJ2-7; either TRBD1 or TRBD2 may fit D (5 bases each). V lost 5 bases and J lost 5, with 13 bases in between. In germline, CDR1 is LNHDA, CDR2 SQIVND (reference sequence). CDR3 length: 13 residues. DNA of the CDR3: TGTGCCAGTAGTCTACGACGGGGCCACGAGCAGTACTTC. Residues: CASSLRRGHEQYF.

The rearrangement links TRBV9 to TRBJ1-1; weak D call: TRBD1 (5 bases). This CDR3 comprises 16 residues. Per the germline V gene, CDR1 is SGDLS and CDR2 is YYNGEE. V lost 0 bases, J lost 1 base, and 13 bases lay in between. DNA for the CDR3: TGTGCCAGCAGCGTAGCTGTGGGGACGGGGAACACTGAAGCTTTCTTT. As protein: CASSVAVGTGNTEAFF.

The J gene is TRBJ2-2, the V gene TRBV9; D perhaps matches TRBD1 (6 bases). The V gene's germline CDR1 is SGDLS and CDR2 YYNGEE. Deletions cut 3 bases from V and 3 bases from J, with 21 bases between. CDR3 size: 18 residues. The CDR3, as DNA: TGTGCCAGCAGCGAGAGCGCAACAAGGCCAGGGGACACCGGGGAGCTGTTTTTT. It codes for CASSESATRPGDTGELFF.

A note on this clone: Other DNA sequences in the same sample also yield this CDR3. J is TRBJ1-1 and V is TRBV5-4; D gene uncertain. CDR1 and CDR2 from the germline V gene are SGHNT and YYREEE (reference sequence). CDR3 length equals 14 residues. The V and J ends lost 1 base and 0 bases respectively, with 7 bases between them. The CDR3 here is CASSLPGMNTEAFF. CDR3 coding DNA: TGTGCCAGCAGCTTGCCAGGCATGAACACTGAAGCTTTCTTT.

The chain has TRBV19 and TRBJ1-1, with 7 bases identical to TRBD1. The CDR3 spans 16 residues. The V gene end was trimmed by 5 bases and the J gene end by 4 bases; junction bases not matched to a gene: 13. Per germline, CDR1 LNHDA and CDR2 SQIVND (reference sequence). CDR3 nucleotides: TGTGCCAGTAGTTCCAGGGGGGCCAGCCAGGGCACTGAAGCTTTCTTT. Protein sequence: CASSSRGASQGTEAFF.

The chain has TRBV19 and TRBJ2-5; 9 bases line up with TRBD2. The CDR3 covers 15 residues. CDR1 and CDR2 (germline): LNHDA, SQIVND (reference sequence). The V gene end was trimmed by 0 bases and the J gene end by 5 bases; junction bases not matched to a gene: 4. The CDR3, as DNA: TGTGCCAGTAGTATAGATAGCGGGAGAGGGGAGACCCAGTACTTC. As protein: CASSIDSGRGETQYF.

The gene calls are TRBV5-1 and TRBJ1-6, with TRBD1 as a possible D gene (6 bases). V dropped 1 base and J dropped 9 bases, with 14 bases sitting between them. CDR1 is SGHRS, CDR2 YFSETQ, per germline. The CDR3 extends over 15 amino acids. Written as DNA, the CDR3 is TGCGCCAGCAGCTTGACCTCAGGGGCCGGTTCACCCCTCCACTTT. Protein: CASSLTSGAGSPLHF.

This chain uses TRBV6-5 with TRBJ2-4, with D possibly being TRBD1 (5 bases). The germline V gene has CDR1 MNHEY and CDR2 SVGAGI. V was pared by 2 bases and J by 3 bases, with 11 bases between. CDR3 size: 15 residues. The chain's CDR3 is CASSYPGMDKNIQYF. The CDR3 nucleotides read TGTGCCAGCAGTTACCCAGGGATGGACAAAAACATTCAGTACTTC.

The chain couples TRBV4-1 to TRBJ1-6; TRBD1 matches at 7 bases. Germline loops: CDR1 MGHRA, CDR2 YSYEKL. With V trimmed by 5 bases and J by 3 bases, 7 bases remained unmatched. The CDR3 loop spans 16 amino acids. The CDR3 protein is CASSARDRDYNSPLHF. The CDR3 DNA reads TGCGCCAGCAGCGCCCGGGACAGAGACTATAATTCACCCCTCCACTTT.

The CDR3 sequence: CASSPRGLELGYTF. The CDR3 coding sequence is TGTGCCAGCAGTCCCAGGGGGCTGGAGTTGGGCTACACCTTC. The V gene is TRBV28, the J gene TRBJ1-2, with TRBD1 matching over 8 bases. CDR3 length: 14 residues. Losses at the gene ends were 5 bases for V and 8 bases for J; bases not matched to a gene: 10. Germline V gene data show CDR1 as MDHEN and CDR2 as SYDVKM.

The DNA for the CDR3 is TGCGCCAGCAGTGACGACAGGGACAACACCGGGGAGCTGTTTTTT. Residues: CASSDDRDNTGELFF. The chain is built from TRBV10-1 and TRBJ2-2; 7 nucleotides match TRBD1. Trimming removed 3 bases from V and 2 bases from J; junction bases left unmatched: 3. The germline V gene encodes CDR1 WNHNN and CDR2 SYGVQD (reference sequence). The CDR3 extends over 15 amino acids.

This chain connects TRBV24-1 to TRBJ2-3; D is possibly TRBD2 (6 bases). With 7 bases removed from V and 2 bases from J, the gap between germline ends came to 15 bases. The CDR3 sequence is 15 residues long. Germline V lookup: CDR1 KGHDR, CDR2 SFDVKD. The CDR3 DNA follows: TGTGCCACCAGCATTGGAGGGCCCCCCACAGATACGCAGTATTTT. Its translation: CATSIGGPPTDTQYF.

As for this clone: Within the sample, other DNA sequences also encode this same CDR3. V is TRBV11-3 and J is TRBJ2-7; D not resolved. Germline V CDR1 and CDR2: SGHNT, YENEEA. V was shortened by 4 bases and J by 4 bases, with 8 bases between the two germline ends. The CDR3 runs to 12 residues. CDR3 DNA sequence: TGTGCCAGCAGCTCGGACGGATACGAGCAGTACTTC. It specifies CASSSDGYEQYF.

The V gene is TRBV19, the J gene TRBJ1-5; the D is unclear. The V gene's germline CDR1 is LNHDA and CDR2 SQIVND (reference sequence). V lost 7 bases and J 7 bases, leaving 14 bases between the germline ends. The CDR3 consists of 13 residues. CDR3 in amino acids: CASTHYHRQPQHF. CDR3 sequence (DNA): TGTGCCAGTACTCACTACCACAGACAGCCCCAGCATTTT. The full variable domain, in which reference TRBV19 and TRBJ1-5 provide the parts outside the CDR3, is DGGITQSPKYLFRKEGQNVTLSCEQNLNHDAMYWYRQDPGQGLRLIYYSQIVNDFQKGDIAEGYSVSREKKESFPLTVTSAQKNPTAFYLCASTHYHRQPQHFGDGTRLSIL.

The V gene is TRBV5-6, the J gene TRBJ1-1, with D unresolved. Trimming stripped 5 bases from V and 1 base from J, with 12 bases between. CDR1 SGHDT and CDR2 YYEEEE come from the germline V gene. CDR3 length: 14 amino acids. The CDR3, as DNA: TGTGCCAGCAGTAAGACGTTCAGGAACACTGAAGCTTTCTTT. Its translation is CASSKTFRNTEAFF. The variable domain in full, with the rest retrieved from reference TRBV5-6 and TRBJ1-1, is DAGVTQSPTHLIKTRGQQVTLRCSPKSGHDTVSWYQQALGQGPQFIFQYYEEEERQRGNFPDRFSGHQFPNYSSELNVNALLLGDSALYLCASSKTFRNTEAFFGQGTRLTVV.

This chain joins TRBV27 and TRBJ1-6; D is ambiguous. Trimming cost V 4 bases and J 9 bases, with 10 bases left between them. The CDR3 spans 13 residues. CDR1 is MNHEY, CDR2 SMNVEV, per germline (reference sequence). The CDR3 here is CASSSLPVSPLHF. CDR3 sequence (DNA): TGTGCCAGCAGTTCCCTCCCCGTTTCACCCCTCCACTTT.